Listed below are T cell receptor beta chains from one sample, sequenced in a study of blood T cell repertoires in COVID-19. Some clones are missing from TCRdb's copy, which holds only in-frame ones; the method was immunoSEQ multiplex PCR. This table has 180,000 or so clones, around 86% appearing once. The source material was PBMCs or T cells enriched from blood (not recorded which). These receptors originate from a middle-aged man with acute COVID-19. Both conserved end residues are part of each CDR3. A D gene is named only where the DNA matches it firmly. For some rows the clone size is stated as once, few or many, or as a class when expanded; others skip it.

clone_size,j_call,v_call,d_call,cdr3_nt,cdr3_aa
.,TRBJ1-2,TRBV6-5,TRBD1,TGTGCCAGCAGTCCGCAGGGGGCTCATCGGGGCTACACCTTC,CASSPQGAHRGYTF
.,TRBJ1-2,TRBV18,.,TGTGCCAGCTCACCGGGGCCAGACTATGGCTACACCTTC,CASSPGPDYGYTF
.,TRBJ2-1,TRBV23-1,.,TGCGCCAGCAGTCAATCTCGGGGGAGCTCCTACAATGAGCAGTTCTTC,CASSQSRGSSYNEQFF
.,TRBJ2-3,TRBV7-9,.,TGTGCCAGCAGCTCGACGACAGCTCACACAGATACGCAGTATTTT,CASSSTTAHTDTQYF
once,TRBJ2-6,TRBV7-3,.,TGTGCCAGCAGATTAGCCTCGGCAGGGATCGCATCTGGGGCCAACGTCCTGACTTTC,CASRLASAGIASGANVLTF
once,TRBJ2-6,TRBV4-2,.,TGTGCCAGCAGCCAAGAATCCGGGTCTGGGGCCAACGTCCTGACTTTC,CASSQESGSGANVLTF
.,TRBJ2-7,TRBV27,TRBD1,TGTGCCAGCAGCCGGACAGGGAACTCTAGGGAGCAGTACTTC,CASSRTGNSREQYF
once,TRBJ1-3,TRBV7-2,TRBD1,TGTGCCAGCAGGGTCGGGGGACAGGGGGCGAACACCATATATTTT,CASRVGGQGANTIYF
.,TRBJ1-1,TRBV6-5,.,TGTGCCAGCAGTCCCCGCGCAGGCGAAGCTTTCTTT,CASSPRAGEAFF
.,TRBJ2-7,TRBV5-5,.,TGTGCCAGCAGCTTGTTCCTTCCGGGCGAGCAGTACTTC,CASSLFLPGEQYF
.,TRBJ1-2,TRBV29-1,.,TGCAGCGTCCCCGCCGCCCGGACCCAGCGGGACTATGGCTACACCTTC,CSVPAARTQRDYGYTF
.,TRBJ1-4,TRBV28,.,TGTGCCAGCAGTTTAGGTACAGCCAAACTGTTTTTT,CASSLGTAKLFF
few,TRBJ1-5,TRBV3-1/TRBV3-2,TRBD1,TGTGCCAGCAGCCAATCCGACAGGGACCATCAGCCCCAGCATTTT,CASSQSDRDHQPQHF
.,TRBJ2-1,TRBV11-3,TRBD2,TGTGCCAGCTCCCCGGGGGGTTCCTACAATGAGCAGTTCTTC,CASSPGGSYNEQFF
.,TRBJ1-6,TRBV7-3,.,TGTGCCAGCAGCCCTCAAGGGTCCGCGGGTTCACCCCTCCACTTT,CASSPQGSAGSPLHF
.,TRBJ2-5,TRBV10-3,.,TGTGCCATCAGTGAGCGCCAAGAGACCCAGTACTTC,CAISERQETQYF
.,TRBJ1-3,TRBV9,.,TGTGCCAGCAGCGTAGATCGGGTTGCCTCTGGAAACACCATATATTTT,CASSVDRVASGNTIYF
.,TRBJ1-1,TRBV30,.,TGTGCCTGGACCCCCGCGGCCGAAGCTTTCTTT,CAWTPAAEAFF
.,TRBJ1-2,TRBV3-1/TRBV3-2,TRBD1,TGTGCCAGCAGCCAAGCCTTAACAGGGGGAATCAGCTATGGCTACACCTTC,CASSQALTGGISYGYTF
.,TRBJ1-1,TRBV19,.,TGTGCCAGTAGTATAGCACAGGCGGAGTCGGAAGCTTTCTTT,CASSIAQAESEAFF
.,TRBJ1-1,TRBV18,.,TGTGCCAGCGCTCGACAGGCAGAGTCCTCTGAAGCTTTCTTT,CASARQAESSEAFF
.,TRBJ2-7,TRBV5-1,.,TGCGCCAGCAGCTTGGAGGACATACGAGGCTACGAGCAGTACTTC,CASSLEDIRGYEQYF
.,TRBJ1-3,TRBV7-8,.,TGTGCCAGCAGCCGATCAGGGATCTCTGGAAACACCATATATTTT,CASSRSGISGNTIYF
.,TRBJ2-1,TRBV28,.,TGTGCCAGCAGTGAGGGAGCTAACAATGAGCAGTTCTTC,CASSEGANNEQFF
.,TRBJ2-3,TRBV12-3/TRBV12-4,.,TGTGCCAGCAGTTTGTGGCGGAATACGCAGTATTTT,CASSLWRNTQYF
once,TRBJ2-7,TRBV19,TRBD2,TGTGCCAGTAGTACACGGACTAGCGGTAGCTCCTACGAGCAGTACTTC,CASSTRTSGSSYEQYF
.,TRBJ1-2,TRBV6-4,TRBD1,TGTGCCAGCAGTGCAGGACAGGGCGGCGCGGGCTACACCTTC,CASSAGQGGAGYTF
.,TRBJ2-5,TRBV18,.,TGTGCCAGCTCACCAGTTCGAGAGACCCAGTACTTC,CASSPVRETQYF
.,TRBJ2-1,TRBV5-1,TRBD2,TGCGCCAGCAGCCTTAGCGGGAGGGTGATGGATGAGCAGTTCTTC,CASSLSGRVMDEQFF
.,TRBJ2-3,TRBV6-4,TRBD2,TGTGCCAGCAGTTGGACTAGCGGGGCAGATACGCAGTATTTT,CASSWTSGADTQYF
.,TRBJ2-5,TRBV5-4,.,TGTGCCAGCAGCTTGAAACCGGTAGAGACCCAGTACTTC,CASSLKPVETQYF
.,TRBJ1-6,TRBV5-5,.,TGTGCCAGCAGCCCTACGAGGACATACCATTCACCCCTCCACTTT,CASSPTRTYHSPLHF
once,TRBJ2-7,TRBV6-1,TRBD2,TGTGCCAGCAGTGAATTCTGGGGGGGCTACGAGCAGTACTTC,CASSEFWGGYEQYF
once,TRBJ2-2,TRBV7-2,.,TGTGCCAGCCGTCACACTAGGGGGTCGTCCGGGGAGCTGTTTTTT,CASRHTRGSSGELFF
.,TRBJ1-1,TRBV5-1,.,TGCGCCAGCAGCTTGGCCGGAGAGGGTCCCACTGAAGCTTTCTTT,CASSLAGEGPTEAFF
.,TRBJ2-7,TRBV10-3,TRBD2,TGTGCCATCAGCGAACGACCGGGACTAGCGGGAGAGGGGGGGGTTTACGAGCAGTACTTC,CAISERPGLAGEGGVYEQYF
.,TRBJ1-5,TRBV11-2,TRBD1,TGTGCCAGCAGCTCCCTTACAGGGGGAAAAGGGCCCCAGCATTTT,CASSSLTGGKGPQHF
few,TRBJ2-3,TRBV2,TRBD2,TGTGCCAGCAGTGAAGCGCTGGGGGGGGATACGCAGTATTTT,CASSEALGGDTQYF
.,TRBJ2-7,TRBV27,.,TGTGCCAGCAGAGAGACTAGTATGTTCGGGAGCTCCTACGAGCAGTACTTC,CASRETSMFGSSYEQYF
.,TRBJ1-5,TRBV2,.,TGTGCCAGCAGTGAGCAGGGAGGTAGCAATCAGCCCCAGCATTTT,CASSEQGGSNQPQHF
.,TRBJ1-1,TRBV2,TRBD1,TGTGCCAGCAACTACAGGGGGCTGAACACTGAAGCTTTCTTT,CASNYRGLNTEAFF
.,TRBJ2-5,TRBV3-1/TRBV3-2,.,TGTGCCAGCAGCCAGGCCCAGAACCAAGAGACCCAGTACTTC,CASSQAQNQETQYF
.,TRBJ1-3,TRBV5-1,TRBD1,TGCGCCAGCAGCCCAGGGGGCTCTGGAAACACCATATATTTT,CASSPGGSGNTIYF
.,TRBJ2-6,TRBV12-5,.,TGTGCTAGTGGTTTGGTACTGTCAGAACGACTAGGGGCCAACGTCCTGACTTTC,CASGLVLSERLGANVLTF
few,TRBJ1-5,TRBV28,.,TGTGCCAGCAGTTTAAGGGGATTCAATCAGCCCCAGCATTTT,CASSLRGFNQPQHF
.,TRBJ2-1,TRBV7-2,TRBD2,TGTGCCAGCAGCGGAGGACTAGCAGCTTACAATGAGCAGTTCTTC,CASSGGLAAYNEQFF
.,TRBJ1-5,TRBV9,.,TGTGCCAGCAGCGTAGGAAAGGCGGTTGGTCAGCCCCAGCATTTT,CASSVGKAVGQPQHF
.,TRBJ2-1,TRBV5-4,TRBD2,TGTGCCAGCAGCTTGTTGAAGTCTAGCGGGAGACTTTTGGGTGAGCAGTTCTTC,CASSLLKSSGRLLGEQFF
.,TRBJ1-4,TRBV2,.,TGTGCCAGCAGTGTTATCTCAACTAATGAAAAACTGTTTTTT,CASSVISTNEKLFF
.,TRBJ2-1,TRBV6-5,.,TGTGCCAGCAGGCCGAGCTCTCGCTCCTACAATGAGCAGTTCTTC,CASRPSSRSYNEQFF
once,TRBJ2-7,TRBV30,.,TGTGCCTGGTCCGGGACACCAACCTACGAGCAGTACTTC,CAWSGTPTYEQYF
.,TRBJ2-7,TRBV28,.,TGTGCCAGCAGTTTCGAGCTTTCCTCCTACGAGCAGTACTTC,CASSFELSSYEQYF
once,TRBJ2-1,TRBV7-8,.,TGTGCCAGCAGCCTCCGACCTAGCGCTCGAAACAATGAGCAGTTCTTC,CASSLRPSARNNEQFF
.,TRBJ2-6,TRBV14,.,TGTGCCAGCAGCCAAGATAATGGGGCCAACGTCCTGACTTTC,CASSQDNGANVLTF
.,TRBJ2-7,TRBV15,.,TGTGCCACCAGCAGAGATCTCGTTTCTCCCGAGCAGTACTTC,CATSRDLVSPEQYF